Listed here is a single TCR beta chain. The data were obtained in a study of OX40 agonist ivuxolimab in advanced cancers. Method: immunoSEQ multiplex PCR; TCRdb's copy keeps in-frame clones and lacks some. The sample has around 58,000 clones, about 83% seen once. Germline V CDR1 and CDR2: SQVTM, ANQGSEA. The V gene end was trimmed by 5 bases and the J gene end by 6 bases; junction bases not matched to a gene: 10. The CDR3 has 13 amino acids. The material sequenced was CD4+ or CD8+ T cells sorted from blood, taken in a trial of the OX40 agonist ivuxolimab. This receptor was taken from an adult with an advanced solid tumor such as melanoma, head and neck, liver or kidney cancer. This sequence joins TRBV29-1 and TRBJ2-7; TRBD2 agrees at 7 bases. The CDR3 sequence: CSVKGAGVGEQYF. As DNA, the CDR3 is TGCAGCGTTAAGGGTGCGGGGGTAGGCGAGCAGTACTTC.